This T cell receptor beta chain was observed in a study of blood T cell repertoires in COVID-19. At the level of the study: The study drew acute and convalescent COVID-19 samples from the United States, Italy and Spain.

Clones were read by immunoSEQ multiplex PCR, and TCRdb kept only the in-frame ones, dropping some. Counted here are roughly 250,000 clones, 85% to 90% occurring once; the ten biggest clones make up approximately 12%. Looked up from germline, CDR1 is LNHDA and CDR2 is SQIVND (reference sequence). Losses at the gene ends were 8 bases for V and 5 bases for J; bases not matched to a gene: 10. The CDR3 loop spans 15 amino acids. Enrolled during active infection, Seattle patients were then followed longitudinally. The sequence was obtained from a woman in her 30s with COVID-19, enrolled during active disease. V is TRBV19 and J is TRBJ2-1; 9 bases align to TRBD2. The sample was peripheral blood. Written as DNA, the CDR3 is TGTGCCAGTCTCATGGGCGGGGGGGCCCACAATGAGCAGTTCTTC. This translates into CASLMGGGAHNEQFF.